The 13 T cell receptor beta chains listed next were all sequenced from one sample in a study of blood T cell repertoires in COVID-19. Produced via immunoSEQ multiplex PCR; TCRdb's table is partial and in-frame only. The sample includes 360,000 or so clones, roughly four fifths of them seen just once. The sample comprised PBMCs or T cells enriched from blood (not recorded which). The receptors were gathered from a woman between 50 and 59 years old who had recovered from COVID-19.

The V call is TRBV6-5, the J call TRBJ1-4; D is uncertain. CDR3 size: 14 residues. Germline loops: CDR1 MNHEY, CDR2 SVGAGI. Trimming left V 5 bases short and J 5 bases short, with 12 bases between. Here the CDR3 reads CASSPGPQNEKLFF. CDR3 in DNA: TGTGCCAGCAGTCCGGGTCCTCAAAATGAAAAACTGTTTTTT.

The rearrangement uses TRBV24-1 and TRBJ2-1; 8 bases line up with TRBD2. CDR1 and CDR2 (germline): KGHDR, SFDVKD. V dropped 4 bases and J dropped 1; count of bases not matched to a gene: 5. The CDR3 is made up of 16 amino acids. DNA of the CDR3: TGTGCCACCAGTGACACTAGCGGAAATTCCTACAATGAGCAGTTCTTC. Encoded protein: CATSDTSGNSYNEQFF.

This clone was observed a single time. The chain carries TRBV27 and TRBJ1-2; possibly TRBD1 for D (5 bases). The V end was cut by 2 bases, the J end by 3 bases, with 13 bases between. The length of the CDR3 is 15 residues. Looked up from germline, CDR1 is MNHEY and CDR2 is SMNVEV (reference sequence). The CDR3 reads CASSLTGGTDYGYTF. DNA of the CDR3: TGTGCCAGCAGTTTAACCGGGGGAACGGACTATGGCTACACCTTC.

The genes are TRBV7-9 and TRBJ2-5; possibly TRBD2 for D (6 bases). CDR1 is SEHNR and CDR2 is FQNEAQ in the germline V gene (reference sequence). V lost 5 bases and J 5 bases, leaving 30 bases between the germline ends. The CDR3 is made up of 19 amino acids. The CDR3 here is CASSHVVVGGTRLRETQYF. CDR3 DNA sequence: TGTGCCAGCAGCCACGTCGTTGTGGGAGGTACGCGGCTGAGGGAGACCCAGTACTTC.

The rearrangement uses TRBV15 and TRBJ1-4, with a weak D call TRBD1 (5 bases). The V gene's germline CDR1 is LNHNV and CDR2 YYDKDF (reference sequence). Deletions cut 4 bases from V and 0 bases from J, with 12 bases between. The CDR3 is 16 residues long. CDR3 loop: CATSMGGEATNEKLFF. CDR3 sequence (DNA): TGTGCCACCAGCATGGGGGGGGAGGCAACTAATGAAAAACTGTTTTTT.

Written as DNA, the CDR3 is TGTGCCTGGAGTGTACGAACTGGGTCAGGGTCTAGCTATGGCTACACCTTC. It encodes CAWSVRTGSGSSYGYTF. The rearrangement links TRBV30 to TRBJ1-2; D may be TRBD1 (5 bases). CDR1 and CDR2 from the germline V gene are GTSNPN and SVGIG (reference sequence). V dropped 0 bases and J dropped 4 bases, with 21 bases sitting between them. CDR3 length equals 17 residues.

This chain links TRBV28 with TRBJ2-2, with TRBD1 matching 9 bases. V was pared by 4 bases and J by 6 bases, with 3 bases of the junction left unmatched. The CDR3 is 14 residues long. Germline V gene sequence: CDR1 MDHEN, CDR2 SYDVKM. DNA for the CDR3: TGTGCCAGCAGTTCCACAGGGGGCCCCGGGGAGCTGTTTTTT. Protein sequence: CASSSTGGPGELFF.

The chain is built from TRBV7-8 and TRBJ2-7; 15 bases line up with TRBD2. The CDR3 is made up of 16 amino acids. The V segment lost 6 bases and the J segment 6 bases; nucleotides outside the gene matches: 9. The germline V gene has CDR1 SGHVS and CDR2 FQNEAQ. Written as DNA, the CDR3 is TGTGCCAGCAGAACCACCGGGACTAGCGGGAGGACCGAGCAGTACTTC. It specifies CASRTTGTSGRTEQYF.

The V and J genes are TRBV14 and TRBJ1-6; the D is unclear. V was trimmed by 3 bases and J by 5 bases, leaving 8 bases between them. CDR3 length: 14 residues. Germline CDR1 reads SGHDN; CDR2 reads FVKESK. Here the CDR3 DNA reads TGTGCCAGCAGCCAGGTTACGGATAATTCACCCCTCCACTTT. Its translation: CASSQVTDNSPLHF.

This sequence joins TRBV5-1 and TRBJ1-2; 7 nucleotides agree with TRBD1. This CDR3 has 15 amino acids. Trimming at V came to 1 base and at J to 3 bases, leaving 6 bases not matched to a gene. CDR1 and CDR2 from the germline V gene are SGHRS and YFSETQ. The CDR3 reads CASSLTLGTDYGYTF. In DNA form, the CDR3 reads TGCGCCAGCAGCTTGACGCTGGGGACAGACTATGGCTACACCTTC.

The chain joins TRBV12-3 or TRBV12-4 to TRBJ1-4; D gene unclear. V lost 1 base and J 8 bases, leaving 8 bases between the germline ends. The CDR3 is 13 residues long. The CDR3 here is CASSLGRGEKLFF. In nucleotides, the CDR3 is TGTGCCAGCAGTTTAGGTCGCGGGGAAAAACTGTTTTTT.

The chain uses TRBV2 and TRBJ1-1; TRBD1 might be the D (5 bases). The CDR3 is made up of 14 amino acids. With 4 bases removed from V and 1 base from J, the gap between germline ends came to 10 bases. CDR1 and CDR2 from the germline V gene are SNHLY and FYNNEI. CDR3 coding DNA: TGTGCCAGCAGTGTTAGCAGGGCGAACACTGAAGCTTTCTTT. It specifies CASSVSRANTEAFF. Full variable domain (rest looked up from reference TRBV2 and TRBJ1-1): EPEVTQTPSHQVTQMGQEVILRCVPISNHLYFYWYRQILGQKVEFLVSFYNNEISEKSEIFDDQFSVERPDGSNFTLKIRSTKLEDSAMYFCASSVSRANTEAFFGQGTRLTVV.

Only one count was recorded for this clone. The chain employs TRBV11-3 and TRBJ1-1; 9 bases are a match to TRBD1. This CDR3 region has 17 residues. The germline V gene encodes CDR1 SGHNT and CDR2 YENEEA. Trimming cost V 5 bases and J 8 bases; bases outside gene matches: 18. CDR3 loop: CASSQGHRGPSSPEAFF. CDR3 nucleotides: TGTGCCAGCAGCCAAGGGCACAGGGGGCCTTCCTCTCCCGAAGCTTTCTTT.